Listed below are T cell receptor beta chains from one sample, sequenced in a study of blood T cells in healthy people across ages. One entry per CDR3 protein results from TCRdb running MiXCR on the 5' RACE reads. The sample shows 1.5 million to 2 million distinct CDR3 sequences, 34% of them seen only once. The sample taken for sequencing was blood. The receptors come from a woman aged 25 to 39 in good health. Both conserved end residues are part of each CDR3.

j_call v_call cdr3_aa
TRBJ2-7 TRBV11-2 CASSFSTGQNKPYEQYF
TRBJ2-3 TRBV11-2 CASSSVSGGPLGTDTQYF
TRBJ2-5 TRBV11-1 CASSNQLVRGQVTQYF
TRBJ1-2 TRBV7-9 CASSLGIWDLGYGYTF
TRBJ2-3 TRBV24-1 CATSEPAGPGDTQYF
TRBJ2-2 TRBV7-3 CASSLAGDTTGELFF
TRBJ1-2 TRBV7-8 CASSAISGFNYGYTF
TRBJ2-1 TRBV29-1 CSARDRGSNEQFF
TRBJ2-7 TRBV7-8 CASSHWGGEGSYEQYF
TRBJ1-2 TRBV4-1 CASSQVTEFYGYTF
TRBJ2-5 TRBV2 CASSEAPWASGPQETQYF
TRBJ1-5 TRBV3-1 CASSQESSNQPQHF
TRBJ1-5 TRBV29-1 CSVGGGDQPQHF
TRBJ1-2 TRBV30 CAWSLGQGLGYTF
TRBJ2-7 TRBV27 CASSLGHPSGRYEQYF
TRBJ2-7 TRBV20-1 CSARDGGRGRSYEQYF
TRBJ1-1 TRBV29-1 CSVDLGLTGNTEAFF
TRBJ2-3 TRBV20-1 CSARGLPGGVTDTRYF
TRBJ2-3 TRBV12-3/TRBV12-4 CASSWVRGDTQYF
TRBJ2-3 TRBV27 CASGRFLNTQYF
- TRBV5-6 CASSLVGSWETQYF
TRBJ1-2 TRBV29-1 CSVEALYRGLIYGYTF
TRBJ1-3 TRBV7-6 CASSLGQGHGGNTIYF
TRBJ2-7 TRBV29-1 CSVASVYEQYF
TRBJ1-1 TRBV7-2 CASSGQGTGTEAFF
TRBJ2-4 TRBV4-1 CASSQDFEAFGKNIQYF
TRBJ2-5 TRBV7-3 CASSLTEIAGQQYF
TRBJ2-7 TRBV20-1 CSAGDGLASYEQYF
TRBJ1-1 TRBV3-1 CASDTKNTEAFF
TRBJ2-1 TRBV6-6 CASSYSASGNEQFF
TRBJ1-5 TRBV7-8 CASSLGPRPNQPQHF
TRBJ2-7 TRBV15 CATSREKAYEQYF
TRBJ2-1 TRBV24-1 CATSVSGGRSGNEQFF
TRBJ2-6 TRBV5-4 CATRREAGAIVLTF
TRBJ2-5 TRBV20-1 CSVSLAGGPKETQYF
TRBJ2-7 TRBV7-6 CASSSGSWGGDEQYF
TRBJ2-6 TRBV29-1 CSVQGPGANVLTF
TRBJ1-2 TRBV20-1 CSARAISYGYTF
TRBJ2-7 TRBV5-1 CAGSFGGALTYEQYF
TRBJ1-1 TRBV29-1 CSVARTAQNTEAFF